This paragraph reports one T cell receptor beta chain. This record belongs to a study of blood T cell repertoires in COVID-19. Whole-study context: The United States, Italy and Spain were the sources of the acute and convalescent COVID-19 samples. The cDNA or gDNA used as material had been derived from T cells, B-cell-depleted T cells, or PBMCs.

This CDR3 region has 14 residues. V trimming: 3 bases; J trimming: 7 bases; junction bases outside the gene matches: 7. The V gene's germline CDR1 is SGHTA and CDR2 FQGNSA. As processed by the authors: Amplification from reference gene primers served as the basis for estimated nucleated cell counts. Using immunoSEQ multiplex PCR, the repertoire was profiled, and TCRdb retains in-frame clones only, with some absent. V, J and clone size were drawn from that table, and D and trimming were deduced from the DNA. The top ten clones hold around 6.5% of a sample with tens of thousands of clones, 80% to 85% of them seen once.

This chain links TRBV7-2 with TRBJ2-5; 8 bases match TRBD1. The receptor was isolated from a man aged 55 to 70 with acute or convalescent COVID-19. The sequencing sample was made of peripheral blood. CDR3 nucleotide sequence: TGTGCCAGCAGCTTGCACGGACAGGGCTCGACCCAGTACTTC. Translating it yields CASSLHGQGSTQYF.